The text below deals with one T cell receptor beta chain. It has no known antigen specificity. Base qualities are not at hand, and no much larger clone is one base apart. The CDR3 regions of human TCRbeta chains were analyzed by immunosequencing. As for how the authors treated the data: TCRs in the repertoires were matched against a reference library of SARS-CoV-2-specific TCRs that had been generated with the MIRA antigen-specificity platform. Breadth was defined as the fraction of unique TCRs that were SARS-CoV-2-associated, and depth was defined as the fraction of total T cells that were SARS-CoV-2-associated. Using the MIRA data, each spike-specific TCR was mapped to the spike region that the TCR reacts to and placed in a CD4 or CD8 class. Log10-transformed breadth and depth values were compared by one-way ANOVA with Sidak's multiple comparisons tests. TCRdb's version of the immuneACCESS table is confined to in-frame rearrangements and falls short of the full clone set. An unresolved V gene accounts for under half of the shortfall where checked; the remainder is of unknown origin. V, J and clone size were drawn from that table, and D and trimming were deduced from the DNA. This sample holds some 110,000 clones; around 83% were observed only once. The ten top clones hold 15% to 20% of the sample.

This specimen comes from a study of T cell responses to AZD1222 COVID-19 vaccine (TCRdb year 2021). Describing the broader study: A total of 230 to 250 trial participants underwent TCR sequencing, of whom around 200 received two doses of AZD1222 and about 25 received two doses of the MenACWY control vaccine. Trial participants were enrolled into age subgroups of 18-55, 56-69 and 70-plus years, which contained about 150, 28 and 57 TCR-sequenced participants, respectively.

In light of the paper, this sample's time point label describes: about 28 days (+/-7) after the second vaccine dose. Because spike-specific TCR depth and breadth did not differ between the two schedules, AZD1222 recipients who got a second dose at roughly 4 weeks were pooled with those who got a second dose at roughly 12 weeks. Samples from vaccinated people were obtained from the UK trials COV001 and COV002, which included a single-blind randomized controlled phase 2/3 trial of AZD1222 (ChAdOx1 nCoV-19) in healthy adults. For TCRbeta chain sequencing, PBMC samples were collected from trial participants at day 0 and at day 28 after the second dose. V was cut back by 6 bases and J by 1 base, leaving a gap of 6 bases between them. From the cysteine through the phenylalanine, the CDR3 covers 12 amino acids. Kept here is only the CDR3 DNA, which spans 36 bases and is read in frame from base 1. Study-wide findings and limitations: The 56-69-year group was small, and its depth increase did not reach significance, likely because of low power. Epitopes outside the regions mutated in the B.1.351 and B.1.1.7 variants were reportedly recognized by nearly half of the unique spike-specific TCRs. No day 14 peak-response samples were available, so repertoires were characterized only after the peak T cell response. Conclusions about previously exposed vaccinees are limited, since just 6 or 7 AZD1222 recipients were seropositive for SARS-CoV-2 at baseline. CD4 TCRs associated with the vaccine covered the entire spike protein, and the dominant responses were in regions 160-218 and 743-854. Participants were mostly white British and included more females than males, and it was suggested by the authors that clonal diversity may have been underestimated. Spike-specific TCR breadth and depth rose significantly after two AZD1222 doses compared with day 0 and with MenACWY recipients.

This receptor was taken from an adult who received the AZD1222 COVID-19 vaccine. Sequenced material: peripheral blood, taken 28 days after the second AZD1222 dose. The sequence joins TRBV12-3 or TRBV12-4 to TRBJ1-1; the D segment cannot be called with confidence. The CDR3 region reads CASRGGNTEAFF. The DNA sequence is given as TGTGCCAGCAGGGGAGGGAACACTGAAGCTTTCTTT.